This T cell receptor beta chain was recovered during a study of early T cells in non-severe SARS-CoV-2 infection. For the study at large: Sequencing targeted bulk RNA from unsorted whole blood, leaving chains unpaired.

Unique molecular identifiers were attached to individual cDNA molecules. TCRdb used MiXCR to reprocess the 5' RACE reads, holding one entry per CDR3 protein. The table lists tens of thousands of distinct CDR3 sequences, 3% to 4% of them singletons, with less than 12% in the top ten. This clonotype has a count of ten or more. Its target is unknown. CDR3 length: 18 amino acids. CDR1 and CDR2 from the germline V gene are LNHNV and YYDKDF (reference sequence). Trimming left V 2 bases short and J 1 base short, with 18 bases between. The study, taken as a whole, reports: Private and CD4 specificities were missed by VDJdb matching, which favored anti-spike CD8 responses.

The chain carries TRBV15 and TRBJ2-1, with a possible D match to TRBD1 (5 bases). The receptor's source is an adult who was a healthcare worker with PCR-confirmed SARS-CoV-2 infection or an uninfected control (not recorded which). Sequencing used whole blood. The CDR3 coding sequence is TGTGCCACCAGCAGACTAAGGGGTCAGGGAACTTCCTACAATGAGCAGTTCTTC. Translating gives CATSRLRGQGTSYNEQFF.